This TCR beta chain was retrieved from a study of T cell responses to AZD1222 COVID-19 vaccine. As concerns this clone: Its specificity is not known.

This CDR3 region has 14 residues. The germline V gene has CDR1 LNHDA and CDR2 SQIVND (reference sequence). With 10 bases clipped from V and 1 base from J, the junction kept 4 bases outside the gene matches. General study findings and limits: The donor cohort was predominantly white British with a female majority, and clonal diversity may have been underestimated.

Sequencing was performed with immunoSEQ multiplex PCR; in TCRdb, only in-frame clones are kept and a portion is missing. The sample consists of approximately 98,000 clones, about 86% of them appearing once. This sample comprised peripheral blood, obtained on day 0 of AZD1222 vaccination. The chain has TRBV19 and TRBJ1-6; TRBD1 agrees at 7 bases. This receptor was obtained from an adult in good health. CDR3 protein: CATGGSSYNSPLHF. CDR3 DNA sequence: TGTGCCACAGGGGGGTCGTCCTATAATTCACCCCTCCACTTT.